This T cell receptor beta chain is drawn from a study of shared clonotypes between healthy human individuals. Overall study results and limits: In contrast to clonotypes shared by all four donors, non-shared clonotypes had lower generation probabilities. Few donors limited the genetic and exposure-history diversity represented.

CD8 cells regarded as naive lacked CD45RO, were positively chosen for CCR7, and omitted terminally differentiated effector memory CD45RA+ cells. On this clone itself: Its antigen is unidentified.

Germline CDR1 SEHNR, CDR2 FQNEAQ (reference sequence). This CDR3 contains 12 residues. Trimming took off 3 bases at V and 8 bases at J, with 7 bases between the two ends. Genomic DNA of every subset was divided equally among multiple immunoSEQ plates. Sequencing used immunoSEQ multiplex PCR; TCRdb keeps in-frame clones, though not all of them. The sample has about 1.9 million clones, just over 90% seen once. The sequencing sample was made of naive CD8+ T cells from PBMCs. The chain recombines TRBV7-9 with TRBJ1-4; D is uncertain. The clonotype was recovered from a man between 18 and 29 years old in good health. Some clones in this sample may be carry-over from other donors' samples. CDR3 nucleotides: TGTGCCAGCAGCTTTTATTGGGAAAAACTGTTTTTT. This encodes CASSFYWEKLFF.